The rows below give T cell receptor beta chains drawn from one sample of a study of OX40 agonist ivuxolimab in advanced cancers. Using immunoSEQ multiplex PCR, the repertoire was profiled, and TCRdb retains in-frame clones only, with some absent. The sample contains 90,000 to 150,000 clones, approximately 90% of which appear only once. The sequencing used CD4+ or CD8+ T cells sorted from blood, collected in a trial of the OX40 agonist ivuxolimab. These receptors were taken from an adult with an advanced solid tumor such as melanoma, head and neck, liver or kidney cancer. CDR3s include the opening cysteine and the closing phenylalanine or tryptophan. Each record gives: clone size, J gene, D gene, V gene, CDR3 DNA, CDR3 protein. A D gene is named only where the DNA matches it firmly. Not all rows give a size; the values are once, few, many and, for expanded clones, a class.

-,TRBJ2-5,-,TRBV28,TGTGCCAGCAGCCTGGCTGGCGAGACCCAGTACTTC,CASSLAGETQYF
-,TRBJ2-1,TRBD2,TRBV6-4,TGTGCCAGCAGTGTTGAGACTAGCGGGTCTTTCAATGAGCAGTTCTTC,CASSVETSGSFNEQFF
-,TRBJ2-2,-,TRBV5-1,TGCGCCAGCAGCTTGGTAAGGACCGCGAACACCGGGGAGCTGTTTTTT,CASSLVRTANTGELFF
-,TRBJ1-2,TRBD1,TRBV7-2,TGTGCCAGCAGTTTTACTCTGGACAGGGGGGCAGGTGGCTACACCTTC,CASSFTLDRGAGGYTF
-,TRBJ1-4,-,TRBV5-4,TGTGCCAGCAACCCGGGAGGAACTAATGAAAAACTGTTTTTT,CASNPGGTNEKLFF
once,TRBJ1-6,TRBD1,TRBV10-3,TGTGCCATCAGTGAGAGGGGGACAGGGACACCCAATTCACCCCTCCACTTT,CAISERGTGTPNSPLHF
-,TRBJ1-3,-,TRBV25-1,TGTGCCAGCAGTCTTTCAGGGTCAGGAAACACCATATATTTT,CASSLSGSGNTIYF
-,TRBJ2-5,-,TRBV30,TGTGCCTCTAGCTCGGGAGAGACCCAGTACTTC,CASSSGETQYF
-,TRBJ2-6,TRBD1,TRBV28,TGTGCCAGCAGCCCGACCGGGACAGGGTTCTTCGGGGCCAACGTCCTGACTTTC,CASSPTGTGFFGANVLTF
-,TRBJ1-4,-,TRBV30,TGTGCCTGGCAACGTCATAATGAAAAACTGTTTTTT,CAWQRHNEKLFF
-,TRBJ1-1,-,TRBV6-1,TGTGCCAGCAGACGAGGCCAGGGCACGAGCACTGAAGCTTTCTTT,CASRRGQGTSTEAFF
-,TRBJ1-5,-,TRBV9,TGTGCCAGCAGCGTAGATGAGAATCAGCCCCAGCATTTT,CASSVDENQPQHF
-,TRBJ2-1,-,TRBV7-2,TGTGCCAGCAGCTTAAGCTATCACAATGAGCAGTTCTTC,CASSLSYHNEQFF
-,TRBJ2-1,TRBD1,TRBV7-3,TGTGCCAGCAGCCCGGGACAGGGAATCAATGAGCAGTTCTTC,CASSPGQGINEQFF
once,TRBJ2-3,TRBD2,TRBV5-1,TGCGCCAGCACCCGAGCCGGACTAGCGGGCACAGATACGCAGTATTTT,CASTRAGLAGTDTQYF
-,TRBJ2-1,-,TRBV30,TGTGCCTGGAGAGGGAGGACCCTCAAGTCAAGAGAGCAGTTCTTC,CAWRGRTLKSREQFF
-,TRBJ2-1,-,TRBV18,TGTGCCAGCTCACCACCTGCCACGCGGGACAATGAGCAGTTCTTC,CASSPPATRDNEQFF
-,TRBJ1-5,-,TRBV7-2,TGTGCCAGCAGCCGTGGAGGTACGGGCAATCAGCCCCAGCATTTT,CASSRGGTGNQPQHF
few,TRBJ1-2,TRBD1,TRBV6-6,TGTGCCAGCAGGCCCAGCGCAGGGGGCTATGGCTACACCTTC,CASRPSAGGYGYTF
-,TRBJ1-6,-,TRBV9,TGTGCCAGCAGCGTAACATTTACGAATTCACCCCTCCACTTT,CASSVTFTNSPLHF